Below are 2 T cell receptor beta chains sequenced from a single sample in a study of T cell changes during pregnancy in multiple sclerosis. Only in-frame clones appear in the TCRdb table, and some are missing; sequencing was by immunoSEQ multiplex PCR. This repertoire shows roughly 100,000 clones, about 90% found once; its top ten account for 1.5% to 2%. The input for sequencing was peripheral blood, taken before pregnancy. These receptors all stem from a female donor with multiple sclerosis, enrolled in a pregnancy study.

V usage is TRBV9 and J usage is TRBJ2-2; 13 bases line up with TRBD2. J lost 6 bases, V lost 3 bases, and 8 bases had no gene match. Germline V gene sequence: CDR1 SGDLS, CDR2 YYNGEE. The CDR3 has 17 residues. CDR3 region: CASSARTSGRWSGELFF. In nucleotides, the CDR3 is TGTGCCAGCAGCGCCCGGACTAGCGGGAGATGGTCCGGGGAGCTGTTTTTT.

This clone appeared a single time. The gene calls are TRBV27 and TRBJ2-5, with TRBD2 matching 7 bases. Germline V gene data show CDR1 as MNHEY and CDR2 as SMNVEV (reference sequence). J gave up 5 bases and V 7 bases, and 13 bases lay outside the gene matches. The CDR3 covers 15 residues. CDR3 residues: CASTKTAGEWETQYF. CDR3 bases: TGTGCCAGCACCAAAACCGCGGGGGAATGGGAGACCCAGTACTTC.